This T cell receptor (beta chain) was identified during a study of immune characterization of retroperitoneal liposarcoma. TCRdb fed the PCR reads into MiXCR, producing one record per CDR3 protein. The data show about 10,000 distinct CDR3 sequences, approximately 30% seen once. This CDR3 region has 14 residues. Germline V gene lookup returns CDR1 LGHDT and CDR2 YNNKEL (reference sequence). Trimming stripped 3 bases from V and 8 bases from J, with 11 bases between. The clonotype originates from a male donor with retroperitoneal liposarcoma. The sample consisted of tumor tissue. The V gene is TRBV3-1, the J gene TRBJ1-6; a possible D gene is TRBD1 (5 bases). This CDR3 is CASSQGTGDSPLHF. DNA of the CDR3: TGTGCCAGCAGCCAGGGGACGGGGGATTCACCCCTCCACTTT.